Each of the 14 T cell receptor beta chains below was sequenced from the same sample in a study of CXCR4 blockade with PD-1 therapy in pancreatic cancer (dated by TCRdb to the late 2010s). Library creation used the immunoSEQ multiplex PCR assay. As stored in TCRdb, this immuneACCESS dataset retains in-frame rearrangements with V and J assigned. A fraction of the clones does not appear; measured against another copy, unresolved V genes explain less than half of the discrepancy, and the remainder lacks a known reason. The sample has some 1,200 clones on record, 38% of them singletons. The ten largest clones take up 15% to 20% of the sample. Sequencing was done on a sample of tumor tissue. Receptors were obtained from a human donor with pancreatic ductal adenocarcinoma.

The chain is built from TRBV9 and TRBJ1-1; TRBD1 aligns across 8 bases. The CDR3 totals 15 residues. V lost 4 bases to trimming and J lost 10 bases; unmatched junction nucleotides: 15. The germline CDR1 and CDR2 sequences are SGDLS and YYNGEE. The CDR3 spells CASSPTSGQGAAAFF. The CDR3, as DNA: TGTGCCAGCAGCCCAACCTCAGGACAGGGCGCTGCAGCTTTCTTT.

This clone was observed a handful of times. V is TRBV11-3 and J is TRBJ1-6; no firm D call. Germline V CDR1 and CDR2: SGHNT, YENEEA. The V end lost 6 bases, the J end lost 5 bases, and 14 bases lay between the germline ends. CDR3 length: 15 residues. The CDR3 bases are TGTGCCAGCAGGAACTTTACCCCCCATAATTCACCCCTCCACTTT. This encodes CASRNFTPHNSPLHF.

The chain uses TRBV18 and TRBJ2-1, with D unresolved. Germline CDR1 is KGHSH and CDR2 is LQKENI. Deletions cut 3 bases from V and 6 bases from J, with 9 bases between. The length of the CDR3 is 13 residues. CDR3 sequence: CASSPGPLNEQFF. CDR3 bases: TGTGCCAGCTCACCCGGGCCCCTCAATGAGCAGTTCTTC.

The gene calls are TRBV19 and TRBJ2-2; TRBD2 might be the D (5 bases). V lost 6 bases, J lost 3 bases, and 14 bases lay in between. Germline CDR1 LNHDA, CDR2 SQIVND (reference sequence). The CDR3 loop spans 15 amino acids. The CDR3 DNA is TGTGCCAGTAGCTCAAGCGGCAGGCACACCGGGGAGCTGTTTTTT. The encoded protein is CASSSSGRHTGELFF. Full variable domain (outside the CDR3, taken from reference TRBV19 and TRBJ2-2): DGGITQSPKYLFRKEGQNVTLSCEQNLNHDAMYWYRQDPGQGLRLIYYSQIVNDFQKGDIAEGYSVSREKKESFPLTVTSAQKNPTAFYLCASSSSGRHTGELFFGEGSRLTVL.

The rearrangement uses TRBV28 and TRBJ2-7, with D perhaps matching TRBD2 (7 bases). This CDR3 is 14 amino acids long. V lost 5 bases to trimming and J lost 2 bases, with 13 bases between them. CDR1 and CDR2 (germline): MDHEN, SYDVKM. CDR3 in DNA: TGTGCCAGCAGTGGGGGGGCTACCCCCTACGAGCAGTACTTC. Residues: CASSGGATPYEQYF.

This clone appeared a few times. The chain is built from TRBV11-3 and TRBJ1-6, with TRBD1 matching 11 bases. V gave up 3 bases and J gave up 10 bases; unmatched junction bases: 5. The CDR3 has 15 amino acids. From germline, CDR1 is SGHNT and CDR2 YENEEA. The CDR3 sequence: CASSFLGQGVSPLHF. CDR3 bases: TGTGCCAGCAGCTTCTTGGGACAGGGGGTCTCACCCCTCCACTTT.

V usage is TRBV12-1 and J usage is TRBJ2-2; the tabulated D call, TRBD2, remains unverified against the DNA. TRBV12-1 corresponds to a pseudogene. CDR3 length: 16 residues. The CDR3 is CACSWRGSVNTGELFF. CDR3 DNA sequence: TGTGCCTGCTCCTGGCGGGGGTCTGTTAACACCGGGGAGCTGTTTTTT.

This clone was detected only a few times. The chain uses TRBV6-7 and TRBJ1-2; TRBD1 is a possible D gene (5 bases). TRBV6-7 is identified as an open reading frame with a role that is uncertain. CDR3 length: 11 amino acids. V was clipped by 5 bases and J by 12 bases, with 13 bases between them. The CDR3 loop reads CASSEADKDTF. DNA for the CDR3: TGTGCCAGCAGTGAAGCGGACAAGGACACCTTC.

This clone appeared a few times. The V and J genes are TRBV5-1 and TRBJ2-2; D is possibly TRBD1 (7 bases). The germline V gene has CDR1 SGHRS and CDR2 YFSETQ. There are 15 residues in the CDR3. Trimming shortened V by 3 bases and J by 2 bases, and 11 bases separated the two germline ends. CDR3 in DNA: TGCGCCAGCAGCTGGACAGGACTAAACACCGGGGAGCTGTTTTTT. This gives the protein CASSWTGLNTGELFF.

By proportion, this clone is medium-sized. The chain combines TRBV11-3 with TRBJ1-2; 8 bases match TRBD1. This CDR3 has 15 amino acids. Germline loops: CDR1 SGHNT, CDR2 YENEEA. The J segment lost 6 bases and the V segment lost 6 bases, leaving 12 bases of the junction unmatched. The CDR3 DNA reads TGTGCCAGCAGAGAGTCGGACAGGGCCTTACATGGCTACACCTTC. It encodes CASRESDRALHGYTF.

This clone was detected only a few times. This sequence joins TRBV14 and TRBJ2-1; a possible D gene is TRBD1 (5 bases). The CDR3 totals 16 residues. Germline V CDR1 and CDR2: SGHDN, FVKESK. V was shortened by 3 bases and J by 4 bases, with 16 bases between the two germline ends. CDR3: CASSHQGAPSYNEQFF. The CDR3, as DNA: TGTGCCAGCAGCCATCAGGGTGCTCCCTCTTACAATGAGCAGTTCTTC.

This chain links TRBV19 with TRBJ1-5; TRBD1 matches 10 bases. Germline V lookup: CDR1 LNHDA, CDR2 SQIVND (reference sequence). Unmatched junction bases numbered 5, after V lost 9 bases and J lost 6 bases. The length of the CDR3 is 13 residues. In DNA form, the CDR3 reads TGTGCCAGCCAGGGACAGGGGAGTCAGCCCCAGCATTTT. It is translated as CASQGQGSQPQHF.

CDR3 coding DNA: TGTGCCAGCTCACCAGGTGGGACCTCCTACGAGCAGTACTTC. It yields the protein CASSPGGTSYEQYF. The chain carries TRBV18 and TRBJ2-7; D is tentatively TRBD1 or TRBD2 (5 bases each). CDR3 length: 14 residues. The V gene lost 2 bases and the J gene lost 0 bases, with 8 bases spanning the gap. Germline V CDR1 and CDR2: KGHSH, LQKENI.

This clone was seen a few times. Here the CDR3 DNA reads TGTGCCAGCAGTTTATCTAATGAAAAACTGTTTTTT. Its translation: CASSLSNEKLFF. This sequence joins TRBV28 and TRBJ1-4; D gene unclear. The CDR3 length is 12 residues. The germline V gene has CDR1 MDHEN and CDR2 SYDVKM. Trimming took off 1 base at V and 3 bases at J, with 0 bases between the two ends.